This T cell receptor beta chain was observed in a study of T-cell reconstitution after alpha-beta-depleted transplantation in children. Germline V gene lookup returns CDR1 SGHRS and CDR2 YFSETQ. The V and J ends lost 2 bases and 4 bases, in that order; junction bases with no gene match: 1. This CDR3 is 14 amino acids long. Study-wide results and caveats: At the one-year point after transplant, T-cell counts and TCRbeta diversity were found to come mostly from T cells that had been newly produced. About two months after transplant, alpha-beta T cells reportedly came from several hundred expanded graft clones.

Unique molecular identifiers tagged the TCRbeta library. MiXCR was run by TCRdb on the PCR reads, yielding one entry per CDR3 protein. The sample has about 120,000 distinct CDR3 sequences, approximately 22% seen once. In regard to this clonotype: The antigen is undetermined.

This clonotype originated in a male patient aged 2-15 years who had a stem cell transplant for chronic granulomatous disease, so the T cells may come from the graft donor. The chain links TRBV5-1 to TRBJ2-5; 11 bases align to TRBD2. Source: PBMCs, mostly from graft donor cells, taken 180 days after TCRalphabeta/CD19-depleted stem cell transplant. The CDR3: CASSLGTSGETQYF. The CDR3 DNA follows: TGCGCCAGCAGCTTAGGGACTAGCGGAGAGACCCAGTACTTC.